The source of this T cell receptor (beta chain) is a study of regulatory T cells in long-lasting Graves disease. This clonotype occurred many times. Its antigen is not identified. Study observations and caveats: It was peripheral blood alone, not thyroid tissue, that was studied.

Construction of TCR beta libraries relied on iRepertoire HTBI primers and on Arm-PCR targeting CDR3 regions. TCRdb itself ran the multiplex PCR reads through MiXCR, one entry per CDR3 protein. The sample lists a few hundred thousand distinct CDR3 sequences, roughly a fifth occurring once. The CDR3 has 15 amino acids. Germline V lookup: CDR1 MDHEN, CDR2 SYDVKM. The ends were cut back, 2 bases at V and 6 bases at J, with 13 bases in the middle. Time point given: persistent/refractory GD, antithyroid drugs over 5 years with positive TRAb. Scientists built the TCR library using RNA that was extracted from PBMCs.

The chain uses TRBV28 and TRBJ2-2; D is uncertain. Material: peripheral blood mononuclear cells (PBMCs), obtained when the disease was refractory, from a patient treated with antithyroid drugs. This receptor was obtained from a female donor with Graves disease. The CDR3 is CASSLPGLFSGELFF. CDR3 nucleotides: TGTGCCAGCAGTTTACCGGGTTTGTTTTCCGGGGAGCTGTTTTTT.